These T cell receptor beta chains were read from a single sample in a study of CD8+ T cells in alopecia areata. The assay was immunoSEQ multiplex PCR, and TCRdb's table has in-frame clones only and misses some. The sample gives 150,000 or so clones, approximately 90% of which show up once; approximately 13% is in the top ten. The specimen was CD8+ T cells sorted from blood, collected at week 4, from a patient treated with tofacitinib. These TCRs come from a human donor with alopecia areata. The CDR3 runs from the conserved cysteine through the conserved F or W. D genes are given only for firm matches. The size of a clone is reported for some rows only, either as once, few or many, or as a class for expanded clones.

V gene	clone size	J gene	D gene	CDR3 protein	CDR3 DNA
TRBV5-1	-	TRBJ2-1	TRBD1	CASSLVQGAVHEQFF	TGCGCCAGCAGCTTGGTACAGGGGGCGGTTCATGAGCAGTTCTTC
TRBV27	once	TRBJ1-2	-	CASSQGSSDGYTF	TGTGCCAGCAGCCAGGGGTCATCGGATGGCTACACCTTC
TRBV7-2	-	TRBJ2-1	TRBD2	CVTSGTTYNEQFF	TGTGTCACTAGCGGGACCACCTACAATGAGCAGTTCTTC
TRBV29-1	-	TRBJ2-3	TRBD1	CSAPEDRVTDTQYF	TGCAGCGCCCCGGAGGACAGGGTTACAGATACGCAGTATTTT
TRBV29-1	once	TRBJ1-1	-	CSVEDRSPNTEAFF	TGCAGCGTTGAAGATCGGAGTCCTAACACTGAAGCTTTCTTT
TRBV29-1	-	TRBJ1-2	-	CSVEDPDPGGNYGYTF	TGCAGCGTTGAGGACCCCGACCCCGGGGGAAACTATGGCTACACCTTC
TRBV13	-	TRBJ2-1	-	CASSPSRGTYNEQFF	TGTGCCAGCAGCCCCTCCAGGGGAACCTACAATGAGCAGTTCTTC
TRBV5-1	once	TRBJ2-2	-	CASSLGFSGELFF	TGCGCCAGCAGCTTAGGATTCTCCGGGGAGCTGTTTTTT
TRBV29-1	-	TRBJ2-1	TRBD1	CSVEDRRDRGQISYNEQFF	TGCAGCGTTGAAGATCGTCGAGACAGGGGGCAAATTTCCTACAATGAGCAGTTCTTC
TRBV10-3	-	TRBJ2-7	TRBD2	CAISDGVGGTTDEQYF	TGTGCCATCAGCGATGGTGTGGGAGGGACCACGGACGAGCAGTACTTC
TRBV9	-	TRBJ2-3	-	CASSVEDTQYF	TGTGCCAGCAGCGTGGAAGATACGCAGTATTTT
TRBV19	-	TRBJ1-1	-	CASSINPDRWNTEAFF	TGTGCCAGTAGTATAAACCCGGACCGATGGAACACTGAAGCTTTCTTT
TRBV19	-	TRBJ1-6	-	CASTKDGSTYNSPLHF	TGTGCCAGTACAAAAGACGGATCCACCTATAATTCACCCCTCCACTTT
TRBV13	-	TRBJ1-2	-	CASSLAAGTPANYGYTF	TGTGCCAGCAGCTTAGCGGCAGGGACACCTGCTAACTATGGCTACACCTTC
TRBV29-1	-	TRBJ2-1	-	CSVRGENSYNEQFF	TGCAGCGTGAGAGGGGAAAACTCCTACAATGAGCAGTTCTTC
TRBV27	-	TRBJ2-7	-	CASSLIETASYEQYF	TGTGCCAGCAGTTTAATCGAGACAGCGTCCTACGAGCAGTACTTC
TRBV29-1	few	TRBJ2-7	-	CSVMTRGYEQYF	TGCAGCGTAATGACAAGGGGCTACGAGCAGTACTTC
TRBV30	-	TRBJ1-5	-	CAWSVGSGQPQHF	TGTGCCTGGAGTGTGGGTAGTGGTCAGCCCCAGCATTTT
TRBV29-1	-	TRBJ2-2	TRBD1	CSAQGAQTGELFF	TGCAGCGCGCAGGGGGCCCAAACCGGGGAGCTGTTTTTT
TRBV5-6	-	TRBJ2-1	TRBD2	CASSPRPAGYNEQFF	TGTGCCAGCAGCCCCCGTCCAGCGGGGTACAATGAGCAGTTCTTC
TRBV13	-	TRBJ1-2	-	CASSTGNYGYTF	TGTGCCAGCAGCACGGGTAACTATGGCTACACCTTC
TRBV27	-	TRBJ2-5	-	CASSPLGTSEETQYF	TGTGCCAGCAGTCCCCTCGGGACTTCCGAAGAGACCCAGTACTTC
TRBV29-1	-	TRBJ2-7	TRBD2	CSVKAGVSNEQYF	TGCAGCGTTAAGGCGGGAGTTTCGAACGAGCAGTACTTC
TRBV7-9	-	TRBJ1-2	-	CASSPSGGTNYGYTF	TGTGCCAGCAGCCCCTCGGGGGGGACTAACTATGGCTACACCTTC
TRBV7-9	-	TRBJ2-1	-	CASSLGNEQFF	TGTGCCAGCAGCTTAGGGAATGAGCAGTTCTTC
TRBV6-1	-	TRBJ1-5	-	CASSEPVAGSNQPQHF	TGTGCCAGCAGTGAACCCGTGGCAGGCAGCAATCAGCCCCAGCATTTT
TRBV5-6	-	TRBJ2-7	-	CASSLTASSYEQYF	TGTGCCAGCAGCCTGACGGCGTCTTCCTACGAGCAGTACTTC
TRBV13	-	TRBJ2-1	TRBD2	CASSLAGGDNEQFF	TGTGCCAGCAGCTTAGCGGGAGGGGACAATGAGCAGTTCTTC
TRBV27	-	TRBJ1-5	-	CASSLLDQLGNQPQHF	TGTGCCAGCAGCCTACTCGACCAATTGGGCAATCAGCCCCAGCATTTT
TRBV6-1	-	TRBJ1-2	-	CASSEAGGFGYTF	TGTGCCAGCAGTGAAGCCGGAGGGTTTGGCTACACCTTC
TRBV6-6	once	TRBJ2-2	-	CASSYPVSGELFF	TGTGCCAGCAGTTACCCAGTCTCCGGGGAGCTGTTTTTT
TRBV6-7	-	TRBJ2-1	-	CASSYSMHNEQFF	TGTGCCAGCAGTTACTCGATGCACAATGAGCAGTTCTTC
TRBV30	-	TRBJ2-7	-	CAWSADSYEQYF	TGTGCCTGGAGTGCCGATTCCTACGAGCAGTACTTC
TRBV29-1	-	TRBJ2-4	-	CSVKTGTENIQYF	TGCAGCGTGAAGACCGGGACCGAAAACATTCAGTACTTC
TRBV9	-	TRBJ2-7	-	CASSPGHLSYEQYF	TGTGCCAGCAGCCCAGGGCACCTCTCCTACGAGCAGTACTTC
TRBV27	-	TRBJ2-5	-	CASSLGETQYF	TGTGCCAGCAGTTTAGGAGAGACCCAGTACTTC
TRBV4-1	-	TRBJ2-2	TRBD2	CASSQGLGSGELFF	TGCGCCAGCAGCCAGGGACTAGGGAGCGGGGAGCTGTTTTTT
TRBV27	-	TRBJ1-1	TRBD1	CASKQGLGLNTEAFF	TGTGCCAGTAAACAGGGGCTTGGACTGAACACTGAAGCTTTCTTT
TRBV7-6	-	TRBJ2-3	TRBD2	CASSPTSGTDTQYF	TGTGCCAGCAGCCCCACTAGCGGGACAGATACGCAGTATTTT
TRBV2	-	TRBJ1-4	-	CASSELAGNEKLFF	TGTGCCAGCAGTGAATTGGCAGGAAATGAAAAACTGTTTTTT
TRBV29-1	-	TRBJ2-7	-	CSVKSSYEQYF	TGCAGCGTTAAGAGCTCCTACGAGCAGTACTTC
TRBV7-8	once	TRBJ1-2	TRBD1	CASSLGDRELDGYTF	TGTGCCAGCAGCTTAGGGGACAGGGAATTGGATGGCTACACCTTC
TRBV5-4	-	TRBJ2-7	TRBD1	CASSWGTGGYEQYF	TGTGCCAGCAGCTGGGGGACAGGGGGCTACGAGCAGTACTTC
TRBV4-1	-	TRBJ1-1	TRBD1	CASSQDVAQGANTEAFF	TGCGCCAGCAGCCAAGATGTCGCACAGGGGGCGAATACTGAAGCTTTCTTT
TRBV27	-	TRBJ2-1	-	CASSSGAYNEQFF	TGTGCCAGCAGTTCCGGGGCATACAATGAGCAGTTCTTC
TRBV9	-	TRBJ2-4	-	CASSAGGHLAKNIQYF	TGTGCCAGCAGCGCTGGGGGACATCTAGCCAAAAACATTCAGTACTTC
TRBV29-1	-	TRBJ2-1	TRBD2	CSVEASGRARNEQFF	TGCAGCGTTGAGGCTAGCGGGAGGGCGAGGAATGAGCAGTTCTTC
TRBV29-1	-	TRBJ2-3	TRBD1	CSVDLGSTGDNTQYF	TGCAGCGTTGATCTGGGATCGACAGGGGACAATACGCAGTATTTT
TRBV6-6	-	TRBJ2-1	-	CASSYSSLAEQFF	TGTGCCAGCAGTTACTCGAGTCTAGCGGAGCAGTTCTTC
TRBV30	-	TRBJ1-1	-	CAWSDTGNTEAFF	TGTGCCTGGAGTGACACCGGGAACACTGAAGCTTTCTTT
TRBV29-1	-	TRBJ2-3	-	CSVDVLGGDLTLRTDTQYF	TGCAGCGTTGATGTTTTAGGGGGGGACCTGACTCTACGCACAGATACGCAGTATTTT
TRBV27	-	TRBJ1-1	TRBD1	CASSSSNRGSEAFF	TGTGCCAGCAGTTCATCGAACAGGGGGTCAGAAGCTTTCTTT
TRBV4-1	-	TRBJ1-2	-	CASSQDRRVSGTTF	TGCGCCAGCAGCCAAGATAGGAGGGTCTCGGGAACTACCTTC
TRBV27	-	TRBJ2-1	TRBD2	CASTILSGGYNEQFF	TGTGCCAGCACCATCCTGAGCGGGGGATACAATGAGCAGTTCTTC
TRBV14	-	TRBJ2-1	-	CASSLSRAGNEQFF	TGTGCCAGCAGCCTGTCGCGGGCCGGCAATGAGCAGTTCTTC